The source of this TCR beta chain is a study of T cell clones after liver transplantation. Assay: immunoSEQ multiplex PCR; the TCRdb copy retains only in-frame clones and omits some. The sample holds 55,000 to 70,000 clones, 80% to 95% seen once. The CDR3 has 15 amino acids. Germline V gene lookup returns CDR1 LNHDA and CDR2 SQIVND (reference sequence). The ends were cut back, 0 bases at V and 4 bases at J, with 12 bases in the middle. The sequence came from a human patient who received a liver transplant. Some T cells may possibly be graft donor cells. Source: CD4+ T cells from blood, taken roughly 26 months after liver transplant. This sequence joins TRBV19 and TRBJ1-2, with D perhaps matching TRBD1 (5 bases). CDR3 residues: CASSIDGGIVYGYTF. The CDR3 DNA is TGTGCCAGTAGTATAGATGGGGGAATTGTCTATGGCTACACCTTC. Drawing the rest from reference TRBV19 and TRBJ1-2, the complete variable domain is DGGITQSPKYLFRKEGQNVTLSCEQNLNHDAMYWYRQDPGQGLRLIYYSQIVNDFQKGDIAEGYSVSREKKESFPLTVTSAQKNPTAFYLCASSIDGGIVYGYTFGSGTRLTVV.